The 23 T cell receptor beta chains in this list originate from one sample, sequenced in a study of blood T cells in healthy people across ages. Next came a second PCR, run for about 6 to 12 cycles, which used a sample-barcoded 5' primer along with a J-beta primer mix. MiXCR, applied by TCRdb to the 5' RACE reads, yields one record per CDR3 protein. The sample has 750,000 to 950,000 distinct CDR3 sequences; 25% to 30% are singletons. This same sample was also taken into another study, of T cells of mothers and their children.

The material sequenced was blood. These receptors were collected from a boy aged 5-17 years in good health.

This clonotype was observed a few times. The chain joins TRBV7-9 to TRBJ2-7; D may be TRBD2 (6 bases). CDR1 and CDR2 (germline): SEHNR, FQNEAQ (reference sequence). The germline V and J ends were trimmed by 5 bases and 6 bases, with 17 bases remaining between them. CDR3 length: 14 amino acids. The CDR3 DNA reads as TGTGCCAGCAGCAACCGGGACTCCCGGGCCGAGCAGTACTTC. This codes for CASSNRDSRAEQYF.

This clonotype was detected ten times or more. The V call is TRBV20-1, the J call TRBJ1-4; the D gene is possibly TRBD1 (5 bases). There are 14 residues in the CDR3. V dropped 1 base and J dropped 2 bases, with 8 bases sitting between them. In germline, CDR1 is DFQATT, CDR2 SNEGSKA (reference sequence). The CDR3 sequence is CSARGQGTNEKLFF. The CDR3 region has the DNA TGCAGTGCTAGAGGCCAGGGTACTAATGAAAAACTGTTTTTT.

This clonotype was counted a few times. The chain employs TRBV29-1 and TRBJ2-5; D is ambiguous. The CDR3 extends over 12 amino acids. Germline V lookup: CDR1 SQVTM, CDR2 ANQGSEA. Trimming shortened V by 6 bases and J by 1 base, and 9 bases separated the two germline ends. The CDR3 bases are TGCAGCGTGGGTGTTATCCAAGAGACCCAGTACTTC. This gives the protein CSVGVIQETQYF.

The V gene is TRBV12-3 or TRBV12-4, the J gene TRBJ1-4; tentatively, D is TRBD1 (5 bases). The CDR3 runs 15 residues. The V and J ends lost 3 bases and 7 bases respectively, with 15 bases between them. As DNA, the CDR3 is TGTGCCAGCAGTTTTAGTCCGGACACCTCTGAAAAACTGTTTTTT. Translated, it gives CASSFSPDTSEKLFF.

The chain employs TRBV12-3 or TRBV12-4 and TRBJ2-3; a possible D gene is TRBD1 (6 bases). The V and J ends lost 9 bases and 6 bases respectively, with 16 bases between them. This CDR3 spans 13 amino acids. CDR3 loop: CASSRNRDDTQYF. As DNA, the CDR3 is TGTGCCAGTAGTAGAAACAGGGATGATACGCAGTATTTT.

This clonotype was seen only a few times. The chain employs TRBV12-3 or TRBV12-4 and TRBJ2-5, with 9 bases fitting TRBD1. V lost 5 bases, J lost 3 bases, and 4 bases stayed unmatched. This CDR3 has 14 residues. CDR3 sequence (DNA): TGTGCCAGCAGTATCCGGGACAGGGAAGAGACCCAGTACTTC. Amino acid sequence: CASSIRDREETQYF.

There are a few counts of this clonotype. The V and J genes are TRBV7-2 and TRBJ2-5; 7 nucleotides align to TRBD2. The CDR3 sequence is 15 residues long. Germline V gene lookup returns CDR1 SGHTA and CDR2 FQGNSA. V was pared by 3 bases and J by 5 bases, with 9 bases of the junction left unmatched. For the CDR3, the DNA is TGTGCCAGCAGCTTTCGTGGAGGGGAGGGTGAGACCCAGTACTTC. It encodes CASSFRGGEGETQYF.

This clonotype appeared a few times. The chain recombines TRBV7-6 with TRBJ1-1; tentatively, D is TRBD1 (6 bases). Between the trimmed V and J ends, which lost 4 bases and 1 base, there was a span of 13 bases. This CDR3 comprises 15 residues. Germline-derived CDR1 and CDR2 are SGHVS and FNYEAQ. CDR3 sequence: CASSSGGGGNTEAFF. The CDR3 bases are TGTGCCAGCAGCTCCGGTGGAGGGGGGAACACTGAAGCTTTCTTT.

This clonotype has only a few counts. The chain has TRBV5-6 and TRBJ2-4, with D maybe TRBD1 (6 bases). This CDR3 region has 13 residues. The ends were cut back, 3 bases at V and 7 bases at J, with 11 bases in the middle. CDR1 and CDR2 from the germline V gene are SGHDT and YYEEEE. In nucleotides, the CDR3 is TGTGCCAGCAGCTACCCAGGGGAGAACATTCAGTACTTC. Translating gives CASSYPGENIQYF. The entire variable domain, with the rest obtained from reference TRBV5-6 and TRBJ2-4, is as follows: DAGVTQSPTHLIKTRGQQVTLRCSPKSGHDTVSWYQQALGQGPQFIFQYYEEEERQRGNFPDRFSGHQFPNYSSELNVNALLLGDSALYLCASSYPGENIQYFGAGTRLSVL.

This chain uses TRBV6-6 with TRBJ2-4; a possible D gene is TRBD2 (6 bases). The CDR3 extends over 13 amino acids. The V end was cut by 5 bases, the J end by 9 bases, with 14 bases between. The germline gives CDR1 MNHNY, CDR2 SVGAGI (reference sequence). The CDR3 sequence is CASSPRERVIQYF. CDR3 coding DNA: TGTGCCAGCAGTCCTCGGGAGCGGGTCATTCAGTACTTC.

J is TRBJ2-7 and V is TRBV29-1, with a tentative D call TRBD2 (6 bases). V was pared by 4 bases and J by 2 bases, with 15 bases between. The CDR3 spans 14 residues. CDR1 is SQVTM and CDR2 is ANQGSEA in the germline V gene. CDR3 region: CSVVEASDPYEQYF. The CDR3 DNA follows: TGCAGCGTTGTGGAAGCTAGCGACCCCTACGAGCAGTACTTC.

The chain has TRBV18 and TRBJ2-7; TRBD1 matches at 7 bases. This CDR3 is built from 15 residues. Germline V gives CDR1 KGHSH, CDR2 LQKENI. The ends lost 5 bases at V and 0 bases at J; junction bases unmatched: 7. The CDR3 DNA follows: TGTGCCAGCTCAAAAGGACAGGACGTCTCCTACGAGCAGTACTTC. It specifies CASSKGQDVSYEQYF.

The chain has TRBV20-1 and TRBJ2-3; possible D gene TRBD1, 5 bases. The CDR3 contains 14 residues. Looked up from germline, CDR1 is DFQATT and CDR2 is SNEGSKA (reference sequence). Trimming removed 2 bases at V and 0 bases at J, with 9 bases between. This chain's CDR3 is CSARMSGSTDTQYF. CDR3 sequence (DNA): TGCAGTGCTAGAATGTCAGGGAGCACAGATACGCAGTATTTT.

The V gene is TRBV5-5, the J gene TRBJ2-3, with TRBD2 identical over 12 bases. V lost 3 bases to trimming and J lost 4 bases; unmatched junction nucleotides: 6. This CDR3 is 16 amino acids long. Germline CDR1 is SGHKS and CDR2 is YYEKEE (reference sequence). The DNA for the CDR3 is TGTGCCAGCAGCTCGACTAGCGGGAGTTCGGCAGATACGCAGTATTTT. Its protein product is CASSSTSGSSADTQYF.

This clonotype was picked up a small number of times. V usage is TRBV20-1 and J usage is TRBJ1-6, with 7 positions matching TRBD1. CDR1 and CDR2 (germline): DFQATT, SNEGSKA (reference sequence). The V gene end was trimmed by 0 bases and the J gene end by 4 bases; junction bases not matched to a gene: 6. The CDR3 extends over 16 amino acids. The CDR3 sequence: CSARDRGPTYNSPLHF. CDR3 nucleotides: TGCAGTGCTAGAGATAGGGGGCCGACGTATAATTCACCCCTCCACTTT.

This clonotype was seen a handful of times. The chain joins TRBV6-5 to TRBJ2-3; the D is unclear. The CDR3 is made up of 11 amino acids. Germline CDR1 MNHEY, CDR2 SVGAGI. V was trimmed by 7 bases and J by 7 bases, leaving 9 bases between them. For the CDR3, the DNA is TGTGCCAGCACAAGGTCAAATACGCAGTATTTT. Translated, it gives CASTRSNTQYF.

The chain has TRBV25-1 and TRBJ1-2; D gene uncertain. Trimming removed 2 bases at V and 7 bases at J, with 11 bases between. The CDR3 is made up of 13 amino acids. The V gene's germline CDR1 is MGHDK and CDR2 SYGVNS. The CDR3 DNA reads TGTGCCAGCAGTGAACCCCTCTCTGGTGGCTACACCTTC. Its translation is CASSEPLSGGYTF.

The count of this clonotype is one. In DNA form, the CDR3 reads TGTGCCGCGTCCTGCAGTGTTGCCTCCCACGAGCAGTACTTC. It codes for CAASCSVASHEQYF. This chain links TRBV21-1 with TRBJ2-5; the table assigns TRBD2, which was not confirmed against the DNA. The closer fit of TRBJ2-7 to the DNA end suggests the J call may be wrong. TRBV21-1 is an annotated pseudogene. The CDR3 consists of 14 residues.

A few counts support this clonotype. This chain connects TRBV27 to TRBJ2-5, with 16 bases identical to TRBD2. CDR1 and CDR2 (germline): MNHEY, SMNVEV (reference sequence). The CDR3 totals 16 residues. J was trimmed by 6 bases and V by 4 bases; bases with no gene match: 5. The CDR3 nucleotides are TGTGCCAGCAGTTCGGGACTAGCGGGGGGGCCGCAGACCCAGTACTTC. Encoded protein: CASSSGLAGGPQTQYF.

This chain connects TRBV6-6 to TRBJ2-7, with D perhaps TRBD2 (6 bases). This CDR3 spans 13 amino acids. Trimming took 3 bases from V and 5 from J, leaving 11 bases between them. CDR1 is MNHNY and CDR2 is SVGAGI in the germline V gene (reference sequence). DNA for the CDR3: TGTGCCAGCAGTTATTGGGGAGGCGACGAGCAGTACTTC. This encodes CASSYWGGDEQYF.

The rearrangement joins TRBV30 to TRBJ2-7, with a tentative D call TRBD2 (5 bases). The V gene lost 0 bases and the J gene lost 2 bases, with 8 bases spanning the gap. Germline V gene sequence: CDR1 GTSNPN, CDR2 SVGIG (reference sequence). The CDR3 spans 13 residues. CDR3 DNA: TGTGCCTGGAGTGTTGAGGGCCCCTACGAGCAGTACTTC. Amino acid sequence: CAWSVEGPYEQYF.

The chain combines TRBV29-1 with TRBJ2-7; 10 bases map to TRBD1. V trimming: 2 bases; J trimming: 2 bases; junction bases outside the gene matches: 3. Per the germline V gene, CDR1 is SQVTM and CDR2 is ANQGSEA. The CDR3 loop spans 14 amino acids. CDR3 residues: CSVEPGTGAYEQYF. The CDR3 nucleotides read TGCAGCGTTGAACCCGGGACAGGGGCCTACGAGCAGTACTTC.

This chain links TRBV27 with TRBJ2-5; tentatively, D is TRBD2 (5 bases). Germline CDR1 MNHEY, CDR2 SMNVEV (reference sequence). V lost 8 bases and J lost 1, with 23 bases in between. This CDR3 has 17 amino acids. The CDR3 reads CASSRSLAPAFQETQYF. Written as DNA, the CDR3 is TGTGCCAGCTCACGGAGCCTAGCCCCCGCGTTCCAAGAGACCCAGTACTTC.